One sample yielded the 19 T cell receptor beta chains listed below, sequenced in a study of blood T cell repertoires in COVID-19. Only in-frame clones appear in the TCRdb table, and some are missing; sequencing was by immunoSEQ multiplex PCR. The repertoire holds roughly 240,000 clones, with around 88% as singletons. The sequencing input was PBMCs or T cells enriched from blood (not recorded which). Source of these receptors: a woman aged 40 to 49 with acute COVID-19.

As to this clone: This sample includes further DNA sequences coding for the same CDR3. J is TRBJ1-3 and V is TRBV5-4; TRBD1 aligns across 9 bases. The germline V gene encodes CDR1 SGHNT and CDR2 YYREEE (reference sequence). V lost 3 bases and J lost 1; bases outside the gene matches: 5. The CDR3 has 16 amino acids. CDR3 in DNA: TGTGCCAGCAGCTCTGGACAGGGGTATTCTGGAAACACCATATATTTT. Protein sequence: CASSSGQGYSGNTIYF.

With regard to this clone: One end of the junction varies from germline; a read error may be responsible. The chain joins TRBV5-1 to TRBJ2-7, with 9 nucleotides matching TRBD1. The CDR3 has 14 residues. Germline CDR1 is SGHRS and CDR2 is YFSETQ. Written as DNA, the CDR3 is TGCGTCAGCAGCGCGGGACAGGGACCCCACGCGCAGTACTTC. It specifies CVSSAGQGPHAQYF. Using reference TRBV5-1 and TRBJ2-7 for the parts outside the CDR3, the full variable domain is KAGVTQTPRYLIKTRGQQVTLSCSPISGHRSVSWYQQTPGQGLQFLFEYFSETQRNKGNFPGRFSGRQFSNSRSEMNVSTLELGDSALYLCVSSAGQGPHAQYFGPGTRLTVT.

V is TRBV4-1 and J is TRBJ2-7; 7 bases agree with TRBD1. The V gene end was trimmed by 0 bases and the J gene end by 0 bases; junction bases not matched to a gene: 8. This CDR3 contains 17 residues. Looked up from germline, CDR1 is MGHRA and CDR2 is YSYEKL. The DNA for the CDR3 is TGCGCCAGCAGCCAAGAAGGTGACAGGGCTATCTCCTACGAGCAGTACTTC. It translates to CASSQEGDRAISYEQYF.

The rearrangement joins TRBV14 to TRBJ2-5; 7 positions agree with TRBD2. The CDR3 is 16 residues long. The V segment lost 1 base and the J segment 0 bases; nucleotides outside the gene matches: 5. The germline gives CDR1 SGHDN, CDR2 FVKESK. CDR3 coding DNA: TGTGCCAGCAGCCAAGCAAGCGGGGCGTACCAAGAGACCCAGTACTTC. Residues: CASSQASGAYQETQYF.

The gene calls are TRBV5-1 and TRBJ1-6; 8 nucleotides align to TRBD1. CDR3 length: 14 amino acids. Germline V gives CDR1 SGHRS, CDR2 YFSETQ. The ends lost 5 bases at V and 7 bases at J; junction bases unmatched: 5. Here the CDR3 reads CASSWGQENSPLHF. CDR3 DNA sequence: TGCGCCAGCAGTTGGGGACAGGAAAATTCACCCCTCCACTTT.

The rearrangement uses TRBV5-1 and TRBJ1-1, with a weak D call TRBD1 (5 bases). V lost 3 bases, J lost 0 bases, and 12 bases lay in between. CDR3 length equals 15 residues. Germline lookup yields CDR1 SGHRS and CDR2 YFSETQ. The CDR3 region has the DNA TGCGCCAGCAGCTCCAGGGTAAACCTGAACACTGAAGCTTTCTTT. This codes for CASSSRVNLNTEAFF.

V usage is TRBV6-4 and J usage is TRBJ1-3; tentative D call: TRBD1 (6 bases). This CDR3 is built from 13 residues. V dropped 6 bases and J dropped 4 bases, with 10 bases sitting between them. The germline CDR1 and CDR2 sequences are MRHNA and SNTAGT. The CDR3 is CASSATGGNTIYF. The CDR3, as DNA: TGTGCCAGCAGCGCCACAGGGGGAAACACCATATATTTT.

The chain carries TRBV29-1 and TRBJ2-3; 7 bases fit TRBD1. The CDR3 length is 14 residues. Germline trimming cut 6 bases from V and 7 bases from J; bases unmatched to any gene: 13. Germline assignment: CDR1 SQVTM and CDR2 ANQGSEA. The CDR3 nucleotides read TGCAGCGTATTACCCCGGGGACAGCAGCATACGCAGTATTTT. Translated: CSVLPRGQQHTQYF.

The chain is built from TRBV6-5 and TRBJ2-7; 7 bases match TRBD1. V dropped 7 bases and J dropped 3; count of bases not matched to a gene: 6. The CDR3 has 13 residues. The V gene's germline CDR1 is MNHEY and CDR2 SVGAGI. Written as DNA, the CDR3 is TGTGCCAGCACCAAGGCAGGGGGCTACGAGCAGTACGTC. Its translation: CASTKAGGYEQYV.

The V call is TRBV6-5, the J call TRBJ2-1, with D hard to call. With 0 bases removed from V and 0 bases from J, the gap between germline ends came to 6 bases. This CDR3 spans 15 amino acids. In germline, CDR1 is MNHEY, CDR2 SVGAGI. Here the CDR3 DNA reads TGTGCCAGCAGTTACTCGAGCGTCTCCTACAATGAGCAGTTCTTC. It codes for CASSYSSVSYNEQFF.

The chain links TRBV11-2 to TRBJ2-1; 11 positions agree with TRBD2. Germline CDR1 and CDR2: SGHAT and FQNNGV. The CDR3 contains 15 residues. With 5 bases clipped from V and 7 bases from J, the junction kept 7 bases outside the gene matches. The CDR3 here is CASSPIAGGVNEQFF. The CDR3 DNA reads TGTGCCAGCAGCCCTATAGCGGGAGGGGTAAATGAGCAGTTCTTC.

The chain recombines TRBV5-3 with TRBJ2-7; the D gene is possibly TRBD2 (5 bases). TRBV5-3 is reported as an ORF; its role is uncertain. Trimming took 5 bases from V and 12 from J, leaving 18 bases between them. The CDR3 is made up of 12 amino acids. For the CDR3, the DNA is TGTGCCAGAAGAGGTAACGGGTCTGCGGGGTACGTC. Translated: CARRGNGSAGYV.

CDR3 amino acids: CASRLGLGTDTQYF. CDR3 DNA sequence: TGTGCCAGCAGATTGGGACTAGGCACAGATACGCAGTATTTT. The chain carries TRBV6-5 and TRBJ2-3, with 8 bases lining up with TRBD2. The V and J ends lost 6 bases and 1 base, in that order; junction bases with no gene match: 3. Germline V gene sequence: CDR1 MNHEY, CDR2 SVGAGI. The CDR3 extends over 14 amino acids.

This sequence joins TRBV10-3 and TRBJ2-7, with 11 bases fitting TRBD1. The junction had 1 base not matched to a gene; V was cut back by 4 bases and J by 5 bases. This CDR3 has 13 residues. Germline CDR1 and CDR2: ENHRY and SYGVKD. The CDR3 protein is CAISGDRGDEQYF. The CDR3 coding sequence is TGTGCCATCAGTGGGGACAGGGGGGACGAGCAGTACTTC.

The gene calls are TRBV7-2 and TRBJ1-4, with a tentative D call TRBD1 (6 bases). V dropped 5 bases and J dropped 13 bases, with 23 bases sitting between them. The CDR3 is 15 residues long. In germline, CDR1 is SGHTA, CDR2 FQGNSA. CDR3 residues: CASSRAGTGGTALFF. The CDR3 DNA reads as TGTGCCAGCAGCCGCGCCGGGACGGGGGGCACGGCACTGTTTTTT.

This CDR3 reads CASSEATGRTWWALHF. The CDR3 DNA reads as TGTGCCAGCAGTGAGGCGACCGGACGGACTTGGTGGGCCCTCCACTTT. The chain uses TRBV6-1 and TRBJ1-6, with D unclear. In germline, CDR1 is MNHNS, CDR2 SASEGT. The CDR3 is 16 amino acids. V was shortened by 3 bases and J by 14 bases, with 23 bases between the two germline ends.

This clone was picked up one time. The rearrangement joins TRBV6-5 to TRBJ2-7; TRBD2 agrees at 7 bases. This CDR3 is built from 12 residues. Per germline, CDR1 MNHEY and CDR2 SVGAGI. V was clipped by 3 bases and J by 6 bases; unmatched bases: 2. The CDR3 protein is CASSYGRGEQYV. The CDR3 DNA sequence: TGTGCCAGCAGTTATGGGAGGGGCGAGCAGTACGTC.

Written as DNA, the CDR3 is TGTGCCAGCAGCAGCCGGGGGGCGCAGGGGACAGATACGCAGTATTTT. This sequence encodes CASSSRGAQGTDTQYF. The J gene is TRBJ2-3, the V gene TRBV7-6, with D perhaps TRBD2 (7 bases). Trimming pared 5 bases from V and 3 bases from J, leaving 18 bases between. This CDR3 is 16 amino acids long. The V gene's germline CDR1 is SGHVS and CDR2 FNYEAQ.

This clone came up a few times. At one of its ends the junction is not consistent with the germline gene, which may arise from a read error. The rearrangement uses TRBV7-7 and TRBJ2-3; D is perhaps TRBD1 or TRBD2 (6 bases each). This CDR3 region has 15 residues. From germline, CDR1 is SSHAT and CDR2 FNYEAQ (reference sequence). The CDR3 is CASRGRLGSRDTQYF. CDR3 nucleotide sequence: TGTGCTAGCAGGGGAAGACTAGGATCCCGGGATACGCAGTATTTT.